This T cell receptor beta chain is drawn from a study of cytomegalovirus exposure and HLA in healthy donors. Findings and limits, study-wide: Accurate predictions that matched the HLA-A and HLA-B alleles of most subjects were reportedly made from TCR beta sequences. There were some public TCRs occurring in many donors, but most TCR sequences were rare. A few V segments could not be told apart, such as TRBV6-2 and TRBV6-3, and were left out.

In nominal health when sampled, donors likely had unrecorded immune exposures nonetheless. The CDR3 is 17 residues long. V shed 2 bases and J shed 2 bases, with 17 bases lying between them. CDR1 MGHRA and CDR2 YSYEKL come from the germline V gene. With regard to this clone: What it binds is not known.

The study ran its PCR with 60 Vbeta and 13 Jbeta primers. Libraries were prepared by immunoSEQ multiplex PCR; TCRdb keeps only in-frame clonotypes and omits some of them. Here the sample spans some 87,000 clones, roughly two thirds being singletons. The TCR sequence derives from a woman aged 50 to 60 in good health and CMV-seropositive. J is TRBJ2-3 and V is TRBV4-1, with D possibly TRBD2 on 6 matching bases. The source material was PBMCs. CDR3 nucleotide sequence: TGCGCCAGCAGCCAATCAGGAGGGAGACGGTACACAGATACGCAGTATTTT. The encoded protein is CASSQSGGRRYTDTQYF.